This is a list of T cell receptor beta chains from one sample in a study of cytomegalovirus exposure and HLA in healthy donors. Assay: immunoSEQ multiplex PCR; the TCRdb copy retains only in-frame clones and omits some. The sample records 68,000 or so clones, approximately 75% being singletons. The sequencing sample was made of PBMCs. These receptors came from a human donor in good health. The CDR3 runs from the conserved cysteine through the conserved F or W. The D gene is left open where the match is weak.

TRBV19	TRBJ2-3	TRBD2	CASMASGGLADTQYF	TGTGCCAGTATGGCAAGCGGGGGGCTGGCAGATACGCAGTATTTT
TRBV5-5	TRBJ2-6	TRBD2	CASSSGGAINLPGANVLTF	TGTGCCAGCAGCTCCGGGGGGGCAATAAACCTTCCTGGGGCCAACGTCCTGACTTTC
TRBV12-5	TRBJ2-4	TRBD2	CASGTSGLAAENIQYF	TGTGCTAGTGGTACCTCGGGACTAGCGGCTGAAAACATTCAGTACTTC
TRBV27	TRBJ2-6	NA	CASSHAGVGSSGANVLTF	TGTGCCAGCAGTCACGCAGGGGTGGGAAGCTCTGGGGCCAACGTCCTGACTTTC
TRBV9	TRBJ2-2	NA	CASSVRGGADTGELFF	TGTGCCAGCAGCGTACGAGGGGGGGCAGACACCGGGGAGCTGTTTTTT
TRBV5-1	TRBJ2-7	TRBD1	CASSPEDRGLDEQYF	TGCGCCAGCAGCCCGGAGGACAGGGGGCTGGACGAGCAGTACTTC
TRBV6-1	TRBJ2-7	NA	CASSRRRRDSEQYF	TGTGCCAGCAGCAGACGTCGACGGGACTCCGAGCAGTACTTC
TRBV7-7	TRBJ2-7	TRBD2	CASSTSTGGGLNEQYF	TGTGCTAGCAGCACCTCCACTGGGGGGGGACTCAACGAGCAGTACTTC
TRBV13	TRBJ2-4	NA	CASSLRDNRNIQYF	TGTGCCAGCAGCTTAAGGGACAACCGCAACATTCAGTACTTC
TRBV19	TRBJ1-1	TRBD1	CASSSTGGDTEAFF	TGTGCCAGTAGTTCGACAGGGGGAGACACTGAAGCTTTCTTT